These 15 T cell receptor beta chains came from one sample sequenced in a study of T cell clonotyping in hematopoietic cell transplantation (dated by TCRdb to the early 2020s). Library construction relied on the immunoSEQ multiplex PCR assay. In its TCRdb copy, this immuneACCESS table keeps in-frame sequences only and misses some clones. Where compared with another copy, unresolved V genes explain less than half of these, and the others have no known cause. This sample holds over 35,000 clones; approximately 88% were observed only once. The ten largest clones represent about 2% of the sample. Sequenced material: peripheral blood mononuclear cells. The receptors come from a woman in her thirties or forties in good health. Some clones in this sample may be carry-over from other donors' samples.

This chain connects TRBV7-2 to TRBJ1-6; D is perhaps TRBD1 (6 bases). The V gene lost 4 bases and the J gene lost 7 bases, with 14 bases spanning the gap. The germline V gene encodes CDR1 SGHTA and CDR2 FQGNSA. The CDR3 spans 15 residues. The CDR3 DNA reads TGTGCCAGCAGCTCCCAGACAGGTCTGAATTCACCCCTCCACTTT. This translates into CASSSQTGLNSPLHF.

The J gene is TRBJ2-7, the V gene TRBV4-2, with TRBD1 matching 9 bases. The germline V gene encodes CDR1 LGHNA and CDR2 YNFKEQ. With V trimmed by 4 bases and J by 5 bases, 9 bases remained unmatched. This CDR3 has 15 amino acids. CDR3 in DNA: TGTGCCAGCAGCCCCCTGGGGGACAGGGCGCACGAGCAGTACTTC. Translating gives CASSPLGDRAHEQYF.

Here the CDR3 reads CASSPQDRGSLWEQYF. For the CDR3, the DNA is TGTGCCAGCAGCCCCCAGGACAGGGGCTCCCTATGGGAGCAGTACTTC. The chain joins TRBV7-8 to TRBJ2-7; TRBD1 agrees at 9 bases. J gave up 7 bases and V 5 bases, and 15 bases lay outside the gene matches. The germline V gene has CDR1 SGHVS and CDR2 FQNEAQ. The CDR3 runs to 16 residues.

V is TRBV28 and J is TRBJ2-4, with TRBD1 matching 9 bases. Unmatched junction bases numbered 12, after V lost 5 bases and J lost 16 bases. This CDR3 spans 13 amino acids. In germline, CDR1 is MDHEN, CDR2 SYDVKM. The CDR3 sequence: CASSTAGTGIFYF. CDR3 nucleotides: TGTGCCAGCAGTACCGCCGGGACAGGGATTTTCTACTTC.

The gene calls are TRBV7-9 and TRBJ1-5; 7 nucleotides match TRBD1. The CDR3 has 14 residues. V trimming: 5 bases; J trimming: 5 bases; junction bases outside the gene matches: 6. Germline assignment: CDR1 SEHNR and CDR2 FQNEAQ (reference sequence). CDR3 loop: CASSRQGPHQPQHF. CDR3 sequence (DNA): TGTGCCAGCAGCAGACAGGGTCCGCATCAGCCCCAGCATTTT.

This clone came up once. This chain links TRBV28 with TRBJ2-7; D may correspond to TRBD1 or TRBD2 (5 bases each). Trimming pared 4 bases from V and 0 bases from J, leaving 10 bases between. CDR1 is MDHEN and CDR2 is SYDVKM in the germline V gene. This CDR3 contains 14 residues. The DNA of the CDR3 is TGTGCCAGCAGTTCCACCGGGACCTCCTACGAGCAGTACTTC. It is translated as CASSSTGTSYEQYF.

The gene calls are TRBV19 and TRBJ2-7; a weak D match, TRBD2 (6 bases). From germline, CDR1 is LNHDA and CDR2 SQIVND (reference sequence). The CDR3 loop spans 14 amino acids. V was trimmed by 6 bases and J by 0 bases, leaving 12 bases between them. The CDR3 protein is CASSPSAHSYEQYF. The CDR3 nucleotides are TGTGCCAGTAGCCCTAGCGCCCACTCCTACGAGCAGTACTTC. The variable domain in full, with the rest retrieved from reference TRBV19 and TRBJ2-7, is DGGITQSPKYLFRKEGQNVTLSCEQNLNHDAMYWYRQDPGQGLRLIYYSQIVNDFQKGDIAEGYSVSREKKESFPLTVTSAQKNPTAFYLCASSPSAHSYEQYFGPGTRLTVT.

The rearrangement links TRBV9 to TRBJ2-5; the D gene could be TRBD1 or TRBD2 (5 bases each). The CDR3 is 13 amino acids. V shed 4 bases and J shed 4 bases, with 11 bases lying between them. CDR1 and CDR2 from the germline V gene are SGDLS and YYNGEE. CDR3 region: CASSPGDRETQYF. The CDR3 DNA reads TGTGCCAGCAGCCCCGGGGACCGAGAGACCCAGTACTTC.

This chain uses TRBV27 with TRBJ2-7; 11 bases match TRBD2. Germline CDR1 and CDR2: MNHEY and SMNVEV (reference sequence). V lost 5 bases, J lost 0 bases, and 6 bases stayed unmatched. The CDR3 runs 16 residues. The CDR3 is CASSSHLAGGSYEQYF. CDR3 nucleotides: TGTGCCAGCAGTAGTCATCTAGCGGGAGGCTCCTACGAGCAGTACTTC.

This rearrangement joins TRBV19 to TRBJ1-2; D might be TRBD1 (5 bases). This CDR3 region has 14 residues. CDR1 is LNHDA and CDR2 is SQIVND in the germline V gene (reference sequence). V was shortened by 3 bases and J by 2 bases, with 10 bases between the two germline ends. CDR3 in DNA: TGTGCCAGTAGTATGGTCAGGGTGAACTATGGCTACACCTTC. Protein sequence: CASSMVRVNYGYTF. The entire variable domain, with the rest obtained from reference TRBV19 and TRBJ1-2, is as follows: DGGITQSPKYLFRKEGQNVTLSCEQNLNHDAMYWYRQDPGQGLRLIYYSQIVNDFQKGDIAEGYSVSREKKESFPLTVTSAQKNPTAFYLCASSMVRVNYGYTFGSGTRLTVV.

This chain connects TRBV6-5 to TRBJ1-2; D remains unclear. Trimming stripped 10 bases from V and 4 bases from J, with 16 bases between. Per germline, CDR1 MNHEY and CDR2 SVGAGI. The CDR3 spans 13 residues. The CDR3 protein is CATTPAGVYGYTF. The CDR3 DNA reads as TGTGCCACCACCCCCGCCGGGGTCTATGGCTACACCTTC.

The CDR3 bases are TGTGCCAGTAGTATACGGGGACGGGGCAATCAGCCCCAGCATTTT. Translation: CASSIRGRGNQPQHF. The chain couples TRBV19 to TRBJ1-5, with D perhaps matching TRBD1 (5 bases). V gave up 2 bases and J gave up 2 bases, with 10 bases separating them. CDR3 length equals 15 residues. CDR1 is LNHDA, CDR2 SQIVND, per germline (reference sequence).

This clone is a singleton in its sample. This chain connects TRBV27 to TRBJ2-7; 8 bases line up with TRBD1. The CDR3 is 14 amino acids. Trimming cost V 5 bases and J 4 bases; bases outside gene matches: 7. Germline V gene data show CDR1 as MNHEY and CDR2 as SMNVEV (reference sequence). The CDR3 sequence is CASSPGQGYYEQYF. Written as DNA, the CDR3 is TGTGCCAGCAGTCCAGGACAGGGTTATTACGAGCAGTACTTC.

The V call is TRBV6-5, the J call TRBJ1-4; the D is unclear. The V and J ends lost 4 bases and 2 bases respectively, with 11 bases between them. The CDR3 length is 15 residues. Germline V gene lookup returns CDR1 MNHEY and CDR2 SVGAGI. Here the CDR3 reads CASSSARLTNEKLFF. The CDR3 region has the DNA TGTGCCAGCAGTTCCGCCAGGTTGACTAATGAAAAACTGTTTTTT.

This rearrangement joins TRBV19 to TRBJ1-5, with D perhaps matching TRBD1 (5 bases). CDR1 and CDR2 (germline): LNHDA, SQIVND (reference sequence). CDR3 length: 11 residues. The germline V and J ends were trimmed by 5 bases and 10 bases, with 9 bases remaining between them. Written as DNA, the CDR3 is TGTGCCAGTAGTGTCGGGACTCCCCAGCATTTT. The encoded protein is CASSVGTPQHF.